This paragraph covers one T cell receptor beta chain sequence. This entry comes from a study of immune evolution from preneoplasia to lung adenocarcinoma. Measured with immunoSEQ multiplex PCR; TCRdb has only the in-frame clones, and not every one. This table holds about 4,200 clones, 65% to 80% found once. The CDR3 is made up of 17 amino acids. Germline V gene lookup returns CDR1 ENHRY and CDR2 SYGVKD. With V trimmed by 3 bases and J by 5 bases, 10 bases remained unmatched. The chain recombines TRBV10-3 with TRBJ1-2; TRBD1 aligns across 12 bases. The specimen was FFPE minimally invasive lung adenocarcinoma tissue. The TCR was taken from an older person with lung adenocarcinoma. Here the CDR3 DNA reads TGTGCCATCAGTGACCAAACCGGGACAGGGGGCCGATATGGCTACACCTTC. Its protein product is CAISDQTGTGGRYGYTF.